This T cell receptor beta chain appears in the sequencing data of a study of blood T cells in healthy people across ages. In the case of this clonotype: Its antigen is not known. Just one base apart from a much larger clone, this may be a read error.

The study's findings and limits: Naive and antigen-experienced cells could not be conclusively compared, given unsorted PBMCs. Age advanced and TCR beta diversity per million T cells fell, roughly linearly.

For the second PCR, which ran for about 6 to 11 cycles, a sample-barcoded 5' primer and a J-beta primer mix were used. Per sample, CDR3-containing paired-end reads numbered at least 3 million. TCRdb used MiXCR to reprocess the 5' RACE reads, holding one entry per CDR3 protein. The sample has about 640,000 distinct CDR3 sequences; approximately 50% are singletons. The TCR sequence derives from a man between 60 and 75 years old in good health. The sequencing sample was made of blood.

CDR3 region: CASRQDRYEQYF. The DNA of the CDR3 is TGTGCCAGCAGGCAAGACCGGTACGAGCAGTACTTC. The chain has TRBV2 and TRBJ2-7, with D uncertain. Germline V gene lookup returns CDR1 SNHLY and CDR2 FYNNEI. Trimming pared 6 bases from V and 4 bases from J, leaving 10 bases between. The CDR3 spans 12 residues.